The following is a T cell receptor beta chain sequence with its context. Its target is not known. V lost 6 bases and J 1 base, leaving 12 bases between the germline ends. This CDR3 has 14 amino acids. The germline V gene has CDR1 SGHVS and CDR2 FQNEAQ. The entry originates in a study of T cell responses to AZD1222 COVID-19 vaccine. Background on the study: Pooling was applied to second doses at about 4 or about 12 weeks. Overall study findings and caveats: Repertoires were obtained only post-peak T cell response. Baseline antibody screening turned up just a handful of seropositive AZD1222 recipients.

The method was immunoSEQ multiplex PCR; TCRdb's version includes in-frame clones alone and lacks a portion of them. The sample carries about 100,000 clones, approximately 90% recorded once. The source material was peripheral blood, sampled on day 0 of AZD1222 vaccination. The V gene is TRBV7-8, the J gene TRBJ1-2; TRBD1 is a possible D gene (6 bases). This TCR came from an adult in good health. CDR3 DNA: TGTGCCAGCAGTCGAACAGGGATTAACTATGGCTACACCTTC. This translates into CASSRTGINYGYTF.